The rows below give T cell receptor beta chains drawn from one sample of a study of blood T cells in healthy people across ages. TCRdb used MiXCR to reprocess the 5' RACE reads, holding one entry per CDR3 protein. The sample consists of more than 900,000 distinct CDR3 sequences, around 25% of them appearing once. These same records also appear under a second study, on T cells of mothers and their children.

Sequencing input: blood. These receptors originate from a girl aged 2 to 10 in good health. The CDR3 runs from the conserved cysteine through the conserved F or W. Each record gives: CDR3 DNA, CDR3 protein, V gene, clone size, D gene, J gene, CDR3 length. A D gene is named only where the DNA matches it firmly. The listing skips clone size in some rows; elsewhere it reads once, few, many or a size class.

CDR3 DNA: TGCAGCGTTGGTCTACAGCTCTCCTACGAGCAGTACTTC
CDR3 protein: CSVGLQLSYEQYF
V gene: TRBV29-1
clone size: few
D gene: -
J gene: TRBJ2-7
CDR3 length: 13

CDR3 DNA: TGTGCCAGCAGCTTAGTGACAGGGGACGCCGGGACCCAGTACTTC
CDR3 protein: CASSLVTGDAGTQYF
V gene: TRBV7-2
clone size: -
D gene: TRBD1
J gene: TRBJ2-5
CDR3 length: 15

CDR3 DNA: TGCAGTGCTAGACAGGGGAGAGAGACCCAGTACTTC
CDR3 protein: CSARQGRETQYF
V gene: TRBV20-1
clone size: -
D gene: -
J gene: TRBJ2-5
CDR3 length: 12

CDR3 DNA: TGCAGCGTTGAAATAGGGGCCAAAAACATTCAGTACTTC
CDR3 protein: CSVEIGAKNIQYF
V gene: TRBV29-1
clone size: -
D gene: -
J gene: TRBJ2-4
CDR3 length: 13

CDR3 DNA: TGTGCCAGCTTGTGGCTAGCGGGAGAGACCCAGTACTTC
CDR3 protein: CASLWLAGETQYF
V gene: TRBV6-1
clone size: -
D gene: TRBD2
J gene: TRBJ2-5
CDR3 length: 13

CDR3 DNA: TGTGCCAGCAGTTTTGTAAGGGGGCAGGACGACGAGCAGTACTTC
CDR3 protein: CASSFVRGQDDEQYF
V gene: TRBV28
clone size: -
D gene: TRBD1
J gene: TRBJ2-7
CDR3 length: 15

CDR3 DNA: TGCGCCAGCAGTTACATAGGCGGGGCCTACAATGAGCACTTCTTC
CDR3 protein: CASSYIGGAYNEHFF
V gene: TRBV5-1
clone size: -
D gene: -
J gene: TRBJ2-1
CDR3 length: 15

CDR3 DNA: TGTGCCAGCAGTTCCTCCACAGGGGCTGAAGCTTTCTTT
CDR3 protein: CASSSSTGAEAFF
V gene: TRBV12-3/TRBV12-4
clone size: few
D gene: TRBD1
J gene: TRBJ1-1
CDR3 length: 13

CDR3 DNA: TGTGCCAGCAGCTCCGAACCGACTAGCGGGATTGGCACAGATACGCAGTATTTT
CDR3 protein: CASSSEPTSGIGTDTQYF
V gene: TRBV7-6
clone size: many
D gene: TRBD2
J gene: TRBJ2-3
CDR3 length: 18

CDR3 DNA: TGTGCCAGCAGCTTATGGCCGGCGGAGACCCAGTACTTC
CDR3 protein: CASSLWPAETQYF
V gene: TRBV7-3
clone size: -
D gene: -
J gene: TRBJ2-5
CDR3 length: 13

CDR3 DNA: TGTGCCAGCACCGCCGGGTCTGGGACTGAAGCTTTCTTT
CDR3 protein: CASTAGSGTEAFF
V gene: TRBV5-4
clone size: -
D gene: -
J gene: TRBJ1-1
CDR3 length: 13

CDR3 DNA: TGTGCCACCAGAAGACTAGCGGGGCCCTACGAGCAGTACTTC
CDR3 protein: CATRRLAGPYEQYF
V gene: TRBV9
clone size: few
D gene: TRBD2
J gene: TRBJ2-7
CDR3 length: 14

CDR3 DNA: TGTGCCAGCGCGACAGGGTACTACAATGAGCAGTTCTTC
CDR3 protein: CASATGYYNEQFF
V gene: TRBV28
clone size: -
D gene: TRBD1
J gene: TRBJ2-1
CDR3 length: 13

CDR3 DNA: TGTGCCAGCAGCGCCCGGGGGGAAGAGACCCAGTACTTC
CDR3 protein: CASSARGEETQYF
V gene: TRBV7-8
clone size: -
D gene: TRBD2
J gene: TRBJ2-5
CDR3 length: 13

CDR3 DNA: TGCAGTGCTAGAGGCCACGACAGGGGATTATGGGGCTACACCTTC
CDR3 protein: CSARGHDRGLWGYTF
V gene: TRBV20-1
clone size: -
D gene: TRBD1
J gene: TRBJ1-2
CDR3 length: 15

CDR3 DNA: TGTGCCAGCAGTTACGCAGGGGAGAATGAAAAACTGTTTTTT
CDR3 protein: CASSYAGENEKLFF
V gene: TRBV6-5
clone size: few
D gene: -
J gene: TRBJ1-4
CDR3 length: 14

CDR3 DNA: TGTGCCAGCAGCCTGAGGACTAGCGGGATCTCAGATGAGCAGTTCTTC
CDR3 protein: CASSLRTSGISDEQFF
V gene: TRBV7-9
clone size: -
D gene: TRBD2
J gene: TRBJ2-1
CDR3 length: 16

CDR3 DNA: TGTGCCAGCAGCTTTACGGGGCGGGGATACTACAATGAGCAGTTCTTC
CDR3 protein: CASSFTGRGYYNEQFF
V gene: TRBV11-2
clone size: few
D gene: -
J gene: TRBJ2-1
CDR3 length: 16

CDR3 DNA: TGTGCCAGCAGCTACGATTACACTGAAGCTTTCTTT
CDR3 protein: CASSYDYTEAFF
V gene: TRBV4-2
clone size: few
D gene: -
J gene: TRBJ1-1
CDR3 length: 12

CDR3 DNA: TGTGCCAGCAGCCCGGTGGGGGCGGGACATGAGCAGTTCTTC
CDR3 protein: CASSPVGAGHEQFF
V gene: TRBV7-9
clone size: -
D gene: -
J gene: TRBJ2-1
CDR3 length: 14

CDR3 DNA: TGCAGTGCTCCAACTAGCTCTGGGGCCAACGTCCTGACTTTC
CDR3 protein: CSAPTSSGANVLTF
V gene: TRBV20-1
clone size: -
D gene: -
J gene: TRBJ2-6
CDR3 length: 14

CDR3 DNA: TGCAGTGCTAGAGATGCCCGCGAAGGGCTAGAGACCCAGTACTTC
CDR3 protein: CSARDAREGLETQYF
V gene: TRBV20-1
clone size: few
D gene: -
J gene: TRBJ2-5
CDR3 length: 15

CDR3 DNA: TGTGCCACCAGTGATTCAGCGGGGGCCGAGAGGGAGCTGTTTTTT
CDR3 protein: CATSDSAGAERELFF
V gene: TRBV24-1
clone size: few
D gene: TRBD2
J gene: TRBJ2-2
CDR3 length: 15

CDR3 DNA: TGCAGCGTTGGGTCCGGGAGAGAACAAGAGACCCAGTACTTC
CDR3 protein: CSVGSGREQETQYF
V gene: TRBV29-1
clone size: -
D gene: -
J gene: TRBJ2-5
CDR3 length: 14

CDR3 DNA: TGCAGTGCTAGAATTTCCGGGACAGGGAACGAGCAGTACTTC
CDR3 protein: CSARISGTGNEQYF
V gene: TRBV20-1
clone size: -
D gene: TRBD1
J gene: TRBJ2-7
CDR3 length: 14

CDR3 DNA: TGCGCCAGCAGCCAGATCATCCCGGGGACGGGGGAGCAGTACTTC
CDR3 protein: CASSQIIPGTGEQYF
V gene: TRBV4-1
clone size: -
D gene: -
J gene: TRBJ2-7
CDR3 length: 15

CDR3 DNA: TGCAGCGTTGAATTCCTCCATGTTTCCCAAGAGACCCAGTACTTC
CDR3 protein: CSVEFLHVSQETQYF
V gene: TRBV29-1
clone size: -
D gene: -
J gene: TRBJ2-5
CDR3 length: 15

CDR3 DNA: TGCGCCAGCAGCTTGATGGGTCAACTCCAAGAGACCCAGTACTTC
CDR3 protein: CASSLMGQLQETQYF
V gene: TRBV5-1
clone size: -
D gene: -
J gene: TRBJ2-5
CDR3 length: 15

CDR3 DNA: TGTGCCAGCGGAACAGGGCCGCAGCCCCAGCATTTT
CDR3 protein: CASGTGPQPQHF
V gene: TRBV3-1
clone size: -
D gene: -
J gene: TRBJ1-5
CDR3 length: 12

CDR3 DNA: TGTGCCAGCAGGACAACCTCGGAGACCCAGTACTTC
CDR3 protein: CASRTTSETQYF
V gene: TRBV6-6
clone size: -
D gene: -
J gene: TRBJ2-5
CDR3 length: 12

CDR3 DNA: TGTGCCAGCAGTTTTACAGGGGCCCCTGAAGCTTTCTTT
CDR3 protein: CASSFTGAPEAFF
V gene: TRBV27
clone size: -
D gene: TRBD1
J gene: TRBJ1-1
CDR3 length: 13

CDR3 DNA: TGTGCCAGCAGTTTAGCGACAAGGGTAGATACGCAGTATTTT
CDR3 protein: CASSLATRVDTQYF
V gene: TRBV27
clone size: -
D gene: -
J gene: TRBJ2-3
CDR3 length: 14

CDR3 DNA: TGCGCCAGCAGCCAAGATCAGCGGGGAGGGCACAATGAGCAGTTCTTC
CDR3 protein: CASSQDQRGGHNEQFF
V gene: TRBV4-1
clone size: -
D gene: TRBD2
J gene: TRBJ2-1
CDR3 length: 16

CDR3 DNA: TGTGCCAGCAGCTTATCAGGGGTAGGGACTGAAGCTTTCTTT
CDR3 protein: CASSLSGVGTEAFF
V gene: TRBV7-9
clone size: few
D gene: -
J gene: TRBJ1-1
CDR3 length: 14

CDR3 DNA: TGTGCCAGCAGCCCAAGCCCTCTAGCGGGGTCCTACAATGAGCAGTTCTTC
CDR3 protein: CASSPSPLAGSYNEQFF
V gene: TRBV7-6
clone size: few
D gene: TRBD2
J gene: TRBJ2-1
CDR3 length: 17

CDR3 DNA: TGTGCCAGCAGTGAGGGGGACAGAGTAAACTATGGCTACACCTTC
CDR3 protein: CASSEGDRVNYGYTF
V gene: TRBV2
clone size: -
D gene: TRBD1
J gene: TRBJ1-2
CDR3 length: 15

CDR3 DNA: TGTGCCAGCAGCTTAATTGAGGCCACTGAAGCTTTCTTT
CDR3 protein: CASSLIEATEAFF
V gene: TRBV7-9
clone size: -
D gene: -
J gene: TRBJ1-1
CDR3 length: 13

CDR3 DNA: TGTGCCAGCAGCTTGAGTCCGGAAAACACTGAAGCTTTCTTT
CDR3 protein: CASSLSPENTEAFF
V gene: TRBV5-6
clone size: -
D gene: -
J gene: TRBJ1-1
CDR3 length: 14

CDR3 DNA: TGCAGTGCTAGAGATTATGGGACAGAGAGCTCCTACGAGCAGTACTTC
CDR3 protein: CSARDYGTESSYEQYF
V gene: TRBV20-1
clone size: -
D gene: TRBD1
J gene: TRBJ2-7
CDR3 length: 16

CDR3 DNA: TGTGCCAGCAGCTATTACGACGGGGGAGGCTACACCTTC
CDR3 protein: CASSYYDGGGYTF
V gene: TRBV7-2
clone size: -
D gene: -
J gene: TRBJ1-2
CDR3 length: 13

CDR3 DNA: TGTGCCAGCAGCCCACAGGGTTTTCGTGAAAAACTGTTTTTT
CDR3 protein: CASSPQGFREKLFF
V gene: TRBV12-3/TRBV12-4
clone size: few
D gene: -
J gene: TRBJ1-4
CDR3 length: 14

CDR3 DNA: TGTGCCAGTAATACAGGGGGCATAGGGACTCAGTACTTC
CDR3 protein: CASNTGGIGTQYF
V gene: TRBV19
clone size: few
D gene: TRBD1
J gene: TRBJ2-5
CDR3 length: 13

CDR3 DNA: TGTGCCAGCAGCTTAGTAAGATCTCTAGCGGAAGAGCAGTACTTC
CDR3 protein: CASSLVRSLAEEQYF
V gene: TRBV7-9
clone size: -
D gene: TRBD2
J gene: TRBJ2-7
CDR3 length: 15

CDR3 DNA: TGTGCCAGCAGCAAATACGGAGACACGAACACCGGGGAGCTGTTTTTT
CDR3 protein: CASSKYGDTNTGELFF
V gene: TRBV21-1
clone size: -
D gene: -
J gene: TRBJ2-2
CDR3 length: 16

CDR3 DNA: TGCAGTGCTCGTCTAGCGGGACGGGAGACCCAGTACTTC
CDR3 protein: CSARLAGRETQYF
V gene: TRBV20-1
clone size: once
D gene: TRBD2
J gene: TRBJ2-5
CDR3 length: 13

CDR3 DNA: TGTGCCAGCAGTAGCGGGAGGGCAGCAGATACGCAGTATTTT
CDR3 protein: CASSSGRAADTQYF
V gene: TRBV12-3/TRBV12-4
clone size: -
D gene: TRBD2
J gene: TRBJ2-3
CDR3 length: 14

CDR3 DNA: TGTGCCAGCAGCCTAGGAGACAGGGCACTTAACACTGAAGCTTTCTTT
CDR3 protein: CASSLGDRALNTEAFF
V gene: TRBV7-9
clone size: -
D gene: TRBD1
J gene: TRBJ1-1
CDR3 length: 16

CDR3 DNA: TGTGCCAGCAGTTTGGAATCGGGACAGAGCACAGATGCGCAGTATTTT
CDR3 protein: CASSLESGQSTDAQYF
V gene: TRBV12-3/TRBV12-4
clone size: -
D gene: TRBD1
J gene: TRBJ2-3
CDR3 length: 16

CDR3 DNA: TGCGCCAGCAGCCAAGAGTTCGGCGGAGCCTTGAGGACGCAGTATTTT
CDR3 protein: CASSQEFGGALRTQYF
V gene: TRBV4-3
clone size: few
D gene: -
J gene: TRBJ2-3
CDR3 length: 16

CDR3 DNA: TGTGCCAGCAGCACGACTGGGACTAGCGACCACAATGAGCAGTTCTTC
CDR3 protein: CASSTTGTSDHNEQFF
V gene: TRBV7-3
clone size: -
D gene: TRBD2
J gene: TRBJ2-1
CDR3 length: 16

CDR3 DNA: TGCGCCAGCAGCCAATGGACAACCCACTACGAGCAGTACTTC
CDR3 protein: CASSQWTTHYEQYF
V gene: TRBV4-1
clone size: few
D gene: -
J gene: TRBJ2-7
CDR3 length: 14

CDR3 DNA: TGCGCCAGCAGCTCGTCCAGGACAGGGAGCACCGGGGAGCTGTTTTTT
CDR3 protein: CASSSSRTGSTGELFF
V gene: TRBV5-1
clone size: -
D gene: TRBD1
J gene: TRBJ2-2
CDR3 length: 16